This T cell receptor (beta chain) came from a study of T cell changes during pregnancy in multiple sclerosis. Germline CDR1 is SGHDN and CDR2 is FVKESK. The V segment lost 0 bases and the J segment 0 bases; nucleotides outside the gene matches: 7. The length of the CDR3 is 19 residues. Repertoires were generated with immunoSEQ multiplex PCR, while TCRdb's copy carries only in-frame clones and drops some. The sample lists 29,000 or so clones; 70% to 90% were seen once. This chain joins TRBV14 and TRBJ2-5, with 13 nucleotides matching TRBD2. The origin of this receptor is a female donor with multiple sclerosis, enrolled in a pregnancy study. Sequenced here: CD8+ T cells from peripheral blood mononuclear cells, sampled in the second trimester of pregnancy. The CDR3 DNA sequence: TGTGCCAGCAGCCAAGAGAGGACTAGCGGGAGCCAGTACCAAGAGACCCAGTACTTC. Translated, it gives CASSQERTSGSQYQETQYF.